The present T cell receptor (beta chain) was sequenced within a study of control samples from healthy donors and cancer patients. CDR3 length: 17 residues. V lost 3 bases and J lost 5, with 24 bases in between. The V gene's germline CDR1 is SGDLS and CDR2 YYNGEE. Sequencing used immunoSEQ multiplex PCR; TCRdb keeps in-frame clones, though not all of them. The data contain around 130,000 clones, around nine tenths of them singletons. The chain is built from TRBV9 and TRBJ2-7, with TRBD1 as a possible D gene (6 bases). The TCR comes from a man aged 25-40 years in good health. The material sequenced was blood. DNA of the CDR3: TGTGCCAGCAGCGCTACAGGGATAGTAGGGGCGCGGGACGAGCAGTACTTC. Its protein product is CASSATGIVGARDEQYF. Full variable domain (remainder filled in from reference TRBV9 and TRBJ2-7): DSGVTQTPKHLITATGQRVTLRCSPRSGDLSVYWYQQSLDQGLQFLIQYYNGEERAKGNILERFSAQQFPDLHSELNLSSLELGDSALYFCASSATGIVGARDEQYFGPGTRLTVT.